The source of this T cell receptor beta chain is a study of CD8+ T cells in alopecia areata. Trimming stripped 6 bases from V and 6 bases from J, with 18 bases between. CDR1 is SQVTM and CDR2 is ANQGSEA in the germline V gene. This CDR3 has 13 residues. Investigators isolated RNA and reverse transcribed it into cDNA to act as the sequencing template. Data came from immunoSEQ multiplex PCR; TCRdb stores just in-frame clones and leaves some out. Found here are about 64,000 clones, roughly two fifths of them singletons; the top ten hold 51%. The receptor was isolated from a human donor with alopecia areata. The sequenced sample consisted of NKG2D-low CD8+ T cells sorted from blood. This chain links TRBV29-1 with TRBJ2-7, with D perhaps TRBD1 or TRBD2 (5 bases each). CDR3 nucleotides: TGCAGCGTCCAAACTAGAGACAGTTTCGAGCAGTACTTC. This translates into CSVQTRDSFEQYF.